This T cell receptor (beta chain) is drawn from a study of T cells after yellow fever vaccination. Turning to the study itself: SMART-Seq v4 Ultra Low Input prepared libraries from low-cell fractions. The study's findings and limits: The secondary response showed a weaker magnitude and a faster peak, day 5 versus 15.

It was through 5'RACE template switching that TCR cDNA was made, with a universal primer site and UMIs added. Via MiXCR, TCRdb re-called the 5' RACE reads, giving one row per CDR3 protein. Here the sample spans 60,000 to 95,000 distinct CDR3 sequences, 7.3% being singletons. Many counts were recorded for this clonotype. Its specificity is unknown. The TCR comes from a man younger than 35 who received the YFV17D yellow fever vaccine. The sample in question was CD8+ T cells sorted from PBMCs, obtained 10 days after the first yellow fever vaccination.

DNA for the CDR3: TGTGCCAGCAGCCGAGGGGGGGACCCCAATCAGCCCCAGCATTTT. It encodes CASSRGGDPNQPQHF. The chain has TRBV7-9 and TRBJ1-5; TRBD1 might be the D (6 bases). Germline assignment: CDR1 SEHNR and CDR2 FQNEAQ (reference sequence). The CDR3 spans 15 residues. Trimming shortened V by 5 bases and J by 3 bases, and 14 bases separated the two germline ends.